A single sample gave rise to the 21 T cell receptor beta chains below, sequenced in a study of blood T cell repertoires in COVID-19 (dated by TCRdb to about 2020). Libraries were made using the immunoSEQ multiplex PCR assay. As stored in TCRdb, this immuneACCESS dataset retains in-frame rearrangements with V and J assigned. A fraction of the clones does not appear; measured against another copy, unresolved V genes explain less than half of the discrepancy, and the remainder lacks a known reason. Here the sample has about 98,000 clones; 81% occur a single time. Of the sample, around 4.1% is held by the ten largest clones. Sequenced: peripheral blood. The source is a man in his fifties or sixties with acute or convalescent COVID-19.

Only a few counts were recorded for this clone. The J gene is TRBJ2-5, the V gene TRBV18, with D perhaps TRBD1 (8 bases). The CDR3 runs 15 residues. The V end was cut by 3 bases, the J end by 5 bases, with 16 bases between. CDR1 is KGHSH, CDR2 LQKENI, per germline. CDR3 nucleotide sequence: TGTGCCAGCTCACCGTGGACACAGGGGGGGGAGACCCAGTACTTC. It specifies CASSPWTQGGETQYF.

The sample holds a few counts of this clone. The chain's CDR3 is CASSSRQGNYNEQFF. The DNA for the CDR3 is TGTGCCAGCAGCTCAAGACAGGGAAACTACAATGAGCAGTTCTTC. V usage is TRBV7-2 and J usage is TRBJ2-1, with 7 bases matching TRBD1. The V and J ends lost 4 bases and 3 bases, in that order; junction bases with no gene match: 6. The CDR3 totals 15 residues. Germline loops: CDR1 SGHTA, CDR2 FQGNSA.

This chain joins TRBV6-5 and TRBJ1-2; TRBD1 aligns across 9 bases. This CDR3 has 15 residues. Trimming cost V 8 bases and J 4 bases; bases outside gene matches: 11. The germline gives CDR1 MNHEY, CDR2 SVGAGI. CDR3 in amino acids: CASLSADRGSYGYTF. The CDR3 nucleotides are TGTGCCAGCCTATCCGCCGACAGGGGGTCCTATGGCTACACCTTC.

This sequence joins TRBV12-3 or TRBV12-4 and TRBJ1-5; D call uncertain. The CDR3 is 13 residues long. With 5 bases removed from V and 5 bases from J, the gap between germline ends came to 10 bases. For the CDR3, the DNA is TGTGCCAGCAGTCCTCGAGAGGATCAGCCCCAGCATTTT. As protein: CASSPREDQPQHF.

The CDR3 DNA reads as TGTGCCAGTCATCAGGACAGGGCGAACACTGAAGCTTTCTTT. Translated: CASHQDRANTEAFF. V gene TRBV25-1 combines with J gene TRBJ1-1; TRBD1 matches 8 bases. The CDR3 contains 14 residues. Germline-derived CDR1 and CDR2 are MGHDK and SYGVNS. V was clipped by 9 bases and J by 1 base; unmatched bases: 7.

Notes on this clone: The sample carries other DNA sequences with the same CDR3. This sequence joins TRBV11-2 and TRBJ1-1; no reliable D call. V gave up 0 bases and J gave up 1 base, with 6 bases separating them. The CDR3 has 14 residues. Germline assignment: CDR1 SGHAT and CDR2 FQNNGV. CDR3 DNA: TGTGCCAGCAGCTTAGATCCGGGGAACACTGAAGCTTTCTTT. It translates to CASSLDPGNTEAFF.

The V gene is TRBV24-1, the J gene TRBJ1-1; D unresolved. CDR3 length: 15 amino acids. Trimming removed 2 bases at V and 5 bases at J, with 14 bases between. Germline loops: CDR1 KGHDR, CDR2 SFDVKD. For the CDR3, the DNA is TGTGCCACCAGTGATTATAAGGCTTTGCGGACTGAAGCTTTCTTT. As protein: CATSDYKALRTEAFF.

V usage is TRBV9 and J usage is TRBJ1-1; a weak D match, TRBD1 (5 bases). Deletions cut 5 bases from V and 6 bases from J, with 20 bases between. CDR3 length equals 15 residues. Germline V gives CDR1 SGDLS, CDR2 YYNGEE. The CDR3 spells CASRPTAAGGSEAFF. The CDR3 DNA is TGTGCCAGCAGACCGACAGCCGCGGGAGGTTCTGAAGCTTTCTTT.

This chain joins TRBV10-3 and TRBJ2-1; 11 positions agree with TRBD2. This CDR3 comprises 14 residues. Germline CDR1 ENHRY, CDR2 SYGVKD. The V gene end was trimmed by 5 bases and the J gene end by 5 bases; junction bases not matched to a gene: 2. CDR3 amino acids: CAISLAGGDNEQFF. The CDR3 nucleotides read TGTGCCATCAGTCTAGCGGGAGGTGACAATGAGCAGTTCTTC.

CDR3 sequence reads: CASSYSSAGANYGYTF. CDR3 DNA sequence: TGTGCCAGCAGTTACTCGTCGGCAGGCGCTAACTATGGCTACACCTTC. The gene calls are TRBV6-5 and TRBJ1-2; D is uncertain. CDR1 is MNHEY, CDR2 SVGAGI, per germline. There are 16 residues in the CDR3. V lost 0 bases and J lost 0, with 11 bases in between.

The V gene is TRBV21-1, the J gene TRBJ1-4; no DNA check was done on the table's D call, TRBD1. TRBV21-1 is deemed a pseudogene. This CDR3 comprises 17 residues. CDR3 region: CASSKGGQFGSNEKLFF. Written as DNA, the CDR3 is TGTGCCAGCAGCAAAGGAGGACAGTTTGGGTCTAATGAAAAACTGTTTTTT.

J is TRBJ2-3 and V is TRBV9; 9 bases are a match to TRBD2. V shed 0 bases and J 0 bases; nucleotides not matched to a gene: 5. This CDR3 is built from 17 residues. Germline lookup yields CDR1 SGDLS and CDR2 YYNGEE. Written as DNA, the CDR3 is TGTGCCAGCAGCGTAGGACTAGCGGACCCTAGCACAGATACGCAGTATTTT. Translated, it gives CASSVGLADPSTDTQYF.

The J gene is TRBJ2-7, the V gene TRBV27; D might be TRBD2 (6 bases). Trimming shortened V by 7 bases and J by 4 bases, and 23 bases separated the two germline ends. CDR1 is MNHEY, CDR2 SMNVEV, per germline (reference sequence). The CDR3 is 16 residues long. This CDR3 is CASNPYSGGARYEQYF. For the CDR3, the DNA is TGTGCCAGCAACCCTTACTCGGGCGGGGCGAGGTACGAGCAGTACTTC.

This clone was seen only once. The CDR3, as DNA: TGTGCCACCAGTGACCCCGGGAGGGCTAGCACAGATACGCAGTATTTT. It yields the protein CATSDPGRASTDTQYF. The chain couples TRBV24-1 to TRBJ2-3; 8 bases are shared with TRBD2. CDR3 size: 16 residues. V shed 4 bases, J shed 0 bases, and the junction held 5 bases outside the gene matches. The germline V gene has CDR1 KGHDR and CDR2 SFDVKD.

The rearrangement uses TRBV28 and TRBJ1-6, with D maybe TRBD1 (5 bases). The CDR3 contains 14 residues. The germline V and J ends were trimmed by 6 bases and 11 bases, with 17 bases remaining between them. Germline CDR1 reads MDHEN; CDR2 reads SYDVKM. The CDR3 loop is CASRLTARLAPLHF. DNA of the CDR3: TGTGCCAGCAGGCTGACAGCTCGGTTGGCACCCCTCCACTTT.

The V and J genes are TRBV3-1 (or the pseudogene TRBV3-2) and TRBJ1-4; the D is unclear. There are 12 residues in the CDR3. V lost 2 bases and J lost 8, with 6 bases in between. CDR1 is LGHDT and CDR2 is YNNKEL in the germline V gene (reference sequence). CDR3 region: CASSQLAEKLFF. The CDR3 DNA reads TGTGCCAGCAGCCAACTTGCGGAAAAACTGTTTTTT.

The chain couples TRBV3-1 (or the pseudogene TRBV3-2) to TRBJ2-5; D gene ambiguous. CDR3 length: 13 residues. Germline V lookup: CDR1 LGHDT, CDR2 YNNKEL (reference sequence). The germline V and J ends were trimmed by 0 bases and 9 bases, with 11 bases remaining between them. The CDR3 spells CASSQDLSSAQYF. CDR3 nucleotide sequence: TGTGCCAGCAGCCAAGATTTAAGTTCGGCCCAGTACTTC.

The chain recombines TRBV5-4 with TRBJ2-5; D possibly corresponds to TRBD1 (5 bases). Germline CDR1 and CDR2: SGHNT and YYREEE (reference sequence). The length of the CDR3 is 13 residues. The ends were cut back, 2 bases at V and 1 base at J, with 6 bases in the middle. CDR3 protein: CASSFDSQETQYF. CDR3 nucleotide sequence: TGTGCCAGCAGCTTCGACAGCCAAGAGACCCAGTACTTC.

This clone came up many times. The chain has TRBV7-3 and TRBJ1-1; tentatively, D is TRBD1 (6 bases). With 4 bases removed from V and 4 bases from J, the gap between germline ends came to 13 bases. Germline V gene data show CDR1 as SGHTA and CDR2 as FQGTGA. The CDR3 extends over 14 amino acids. The CDR3 DNA follows: TGTGCCAGCAGCTCCGAGGGGGTCGGCACTGAAGCTTTCTTT. Its translation: CASSSEGVGTEAFF.

This sequence joins TRBV11-2 and TRBJ1-3; D gene unclear. Germline lookup yields CDR1 SGHAT and CDR2 FQNNGV. The V end was cut by 1 base, the J end by 4 bases, with 11 bases between. The CDR3 length is 15 residues. In nucleotides, the CDR3 is TGTGCCAGCAGCTTAGTAAGAGGAGGAGGAAACACCATATATTTT. This translates into CASSLVRGGGNTIYF.

The sample holds one count of this clone. The chain combines TRBV3-1 (or the pseudogene TRBV3-2) with TRBJ1-2; no firm D call. V was shortened by 4 bases and J by 4 bases, with 13 bases between the two germline ends. Looked up from germline, CDR1 is LGHDT and CDR2 is YNNKEL (reference sequence). This CDR3 region has 14 residues. The CDR3 loop is CASSRDSAGYGYTF. DNA of the CDR3: TGTGCCAGCAGCCGTGACTCGGCTGGCTATGGCTACACCTTC.